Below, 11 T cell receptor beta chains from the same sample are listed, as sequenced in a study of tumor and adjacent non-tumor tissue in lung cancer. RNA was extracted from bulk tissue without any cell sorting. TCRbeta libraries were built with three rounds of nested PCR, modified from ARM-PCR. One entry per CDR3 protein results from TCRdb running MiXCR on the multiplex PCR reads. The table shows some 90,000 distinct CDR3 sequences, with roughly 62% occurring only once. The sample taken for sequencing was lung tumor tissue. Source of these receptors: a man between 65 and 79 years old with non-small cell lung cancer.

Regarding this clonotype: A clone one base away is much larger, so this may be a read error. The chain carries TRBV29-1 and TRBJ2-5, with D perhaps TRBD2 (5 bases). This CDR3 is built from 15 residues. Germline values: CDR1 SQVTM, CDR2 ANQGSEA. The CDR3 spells CNVEEGWASQETQYF. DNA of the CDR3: TGCAACGTTGAAGAGGGTTGGGCATCCCAAGAGACCCAGTACTTC. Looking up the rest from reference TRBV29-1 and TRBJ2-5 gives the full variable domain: SAVISQKPSRDICQRGTSLTIQCQVDSQVTMMFWYRQQPGQSLTLIATANQGSEATYESGFVIDKFPISRPNLTFSTLTVSNMSPEDSSIYLCNVEEGWASQETQYFGPGTRLLVL.

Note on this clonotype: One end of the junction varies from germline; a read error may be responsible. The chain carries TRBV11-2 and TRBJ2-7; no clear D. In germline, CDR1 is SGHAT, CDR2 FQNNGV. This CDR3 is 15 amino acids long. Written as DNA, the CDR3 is TGTGCCAGCAGCTTAGTGGCCAAAGGGCAGTACGAGCGGTACTTC. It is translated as CASSLVAKGQYERYF.

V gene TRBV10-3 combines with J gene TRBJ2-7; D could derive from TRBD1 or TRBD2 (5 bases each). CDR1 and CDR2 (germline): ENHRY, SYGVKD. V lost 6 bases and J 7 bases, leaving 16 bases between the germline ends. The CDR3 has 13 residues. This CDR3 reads CAIRCWDGKEQYF. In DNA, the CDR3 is TGTGCCATCAGATGCTGGGACGGGAAAGAGCAGTACTTC.

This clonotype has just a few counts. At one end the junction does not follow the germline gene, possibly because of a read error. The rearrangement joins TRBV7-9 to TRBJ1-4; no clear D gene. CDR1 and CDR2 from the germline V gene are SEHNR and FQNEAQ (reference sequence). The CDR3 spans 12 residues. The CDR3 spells CASILRVEKLSF. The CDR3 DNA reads TGTGCCAGCATCCTCCGAGTTGAAAAACTGTCTTTT.

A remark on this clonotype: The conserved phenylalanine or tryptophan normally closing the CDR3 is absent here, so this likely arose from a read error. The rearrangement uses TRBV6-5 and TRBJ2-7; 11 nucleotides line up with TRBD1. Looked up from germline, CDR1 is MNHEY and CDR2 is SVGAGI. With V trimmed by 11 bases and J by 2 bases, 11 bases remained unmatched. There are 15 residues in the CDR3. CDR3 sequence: CARPLRDRGTYEQYS. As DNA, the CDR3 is TGTGCCCGCCCCCTCCGGGACAGGGGGACCTACGAGCAGTACTCC.

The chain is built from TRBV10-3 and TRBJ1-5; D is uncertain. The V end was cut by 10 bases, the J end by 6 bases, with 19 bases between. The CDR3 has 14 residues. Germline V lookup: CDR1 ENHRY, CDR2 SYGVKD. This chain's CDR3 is CATGETSGFQPQHF. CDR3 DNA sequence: TGTGCCACCGGTGAGACATCTGGATTTCAGCCCCAGCATTTT.

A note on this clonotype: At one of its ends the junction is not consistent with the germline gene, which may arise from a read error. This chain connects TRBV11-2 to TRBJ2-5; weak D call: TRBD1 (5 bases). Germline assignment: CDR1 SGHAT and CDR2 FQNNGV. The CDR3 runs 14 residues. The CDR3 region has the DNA TGTGCCAGCAGCCCGACAGTGGGGATCGAGATCCAGTACTTC. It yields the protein CASSPTVGIEIQYF.

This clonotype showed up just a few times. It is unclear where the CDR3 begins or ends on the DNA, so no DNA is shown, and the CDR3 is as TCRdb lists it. The CDR3 sequence: CSVGEGASGEPFF. This chain joins TRBV29-1 and TRBJ2-2; TRBD1, the table's D call, was not compared with the DNA. CDR1 and CDR2 (germline): SQVTM, ANQGSEA. The CDR3 comprises 13 residues, both ends counted.

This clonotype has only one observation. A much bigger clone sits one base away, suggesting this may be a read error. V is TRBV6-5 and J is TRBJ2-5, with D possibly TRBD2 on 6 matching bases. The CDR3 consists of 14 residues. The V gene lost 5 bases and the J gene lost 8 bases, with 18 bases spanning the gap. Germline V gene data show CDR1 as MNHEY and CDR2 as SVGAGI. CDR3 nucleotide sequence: TGTGCCAGCAGTCGCCAGCGGGCGAGGGATACCCAGTACTTC. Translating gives CASSRQRARDTQYF.

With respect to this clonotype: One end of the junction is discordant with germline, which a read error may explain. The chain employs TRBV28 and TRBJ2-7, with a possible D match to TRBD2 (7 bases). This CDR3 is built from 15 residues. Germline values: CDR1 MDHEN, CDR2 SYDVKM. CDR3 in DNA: TGTGGCAGCAGTGCCTCGGGGGGCCTGATCTACGAGCAGTATTTC. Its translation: CGSSASGGLIYEQYF.

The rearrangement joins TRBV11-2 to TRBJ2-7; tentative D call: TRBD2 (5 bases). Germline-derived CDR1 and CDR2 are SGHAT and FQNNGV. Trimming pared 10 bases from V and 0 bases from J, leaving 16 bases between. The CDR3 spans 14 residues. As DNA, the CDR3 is TGTGCCACTAGCTTAGAAGAGAGCTCCTACGAGCAGTACTTC. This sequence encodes CATSLEESSYEQYF. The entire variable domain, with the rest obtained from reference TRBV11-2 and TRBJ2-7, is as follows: EAGVAQSPRYKIIEKRQSVAFWCNPISGHATLYWYQQILGQGPKLLIQFQNNGVVDDSQLPKDRFSAERLKGVDSTLKIQPAKLEDSAVYLCATSLEESSYEQYFGPGTRLTVT.